This paragraph reports one T cell receptor (beta chain). The specificity of this receptor is unknown. No per-base quality is available; no much larger clone lies one base away. The sample belongs to a study of CD8+CD57+ T cells in acquired aplastic anemia (dated by TCRdb to 2017 to 2018). Regarding the study in general: DNA extracted from sorted CD4+ and CD8+ cells had a mean of approximately 3.3 ug, with a range of about 0.19 to 27.4 ug.

On the study overall, not on this receptor specifically: Although around 30 CD8+ CDR3 sequences were shared by patients and controls, these sequences appeared highly expressed in patients and within the immunodominant clones of patients. CD8+ Simpson's diversity did not differ significantly between patients and healthy controls (P=0.060).

V is pared back by 3 bases and J by 1 base, with 9 bases lying between the germline termini. The CDR1 and CDR2 encoded by the germline V gene are SNHLY and FYNNEI. The CDR3 contains 14 residues, cysteine and phenylalanine counted. Just CDR3 DNA is preserved here, 42 bases in frame from base 1. TCR beta VDJ combination and CDR3 sequence profiling used genomic DNA as the template. TCR repertoire sequencing was run on an Illumina HiSeq 2000. On the authors' methods: Repertoires were assessed using TRBV/TRBJ rearrangement plots, CDR3 size and DJ length profiles, and Simpson's diversity index. The most abundant DNA sequence in the deep sequencing data was taken as the immunodominant clone. CDR3 amino acid sequences were screened for sharing across subjects and compared with published repertoires and the VDJdb database. Starting from the raw public reads, TCRdb applied fastp trimming at Q25, assembled clones with MiXCR and retained in-frame beta chains. Rows are unified per CDR3 protein, each entry keeping the most common DNA and genes. Clone size and V and J calls follow TCRdb, not the original study. The sample yields more than 250,000 distinct CDR3 sequences; around 60% were counted once. Of the sample, roughly 8% falls within the top ten clones.

The study deep-sequenced TCR repertoires of sorted CD4+ and CD8+ blood T cells from severe aplastic anemia patients and healthy subjects. Ficoll-Paque density gradient centrifugation was used to isolate peripheral blood mononuclear cells. Before DNA was extracted, CD4+ and CD8+ T cells were sorted using either FACS or magnetic beads. This receptor was identified in a human donor with severe aplastic anemia or a healthy control (not recorded which). The sequenced sample was sorted CD4+, CD8+, or CD8+CD57+ T cells (not recorded which) from PBMCs. The rearrangement joined TRBV2 to TRBJ1-1; the D gene assignment is ambiguous. The CDR3 in this case is CASSEVGENTEAFF. The DNA sequence is given as TGTGCCAGCAGTGAGGTCGGAGAGAACACTGAAGCTTTCTTT. Beyond the CDR3, the reference TRBV2 and TRBJ1-1 genes provide the residues; the full variable domain reads: EPEVTQTPSHQVTQMGQEVILRCVPISNHLYFYWYRQILGQKVEFLVSFYNNEISEKSEIFDDQFSVERPDGSNFTLKIRSTKLEDSAMYFCASSEVGENTEAFFGQGTRLTVV.